This entry features one TCR beta chain sequence. What this receptor recognizes is not known. No quality values exist for individual bases; no much larger clone is one base distant. For CDR1 and CDR2, the germline V gene lists KGHSH and LQKENI. Ends trimmed: V by 1 base, J by 4 bases; bases unmatched to a gene: 6. The CDR3, cysteine through phenylalanine, is 15 amino acids long. Only the CDR3 region is kept as DNA, spanning 45 bases read in frame from base 1. Healthy HIV-negative adults with no recently reported acute infections or vaccinations were included as donors. Every donor was a Caucasian adult residing in Nashville, Tennessee, USA. CD4+ T cells were enriched by magnetic negative selection, after which naive cells were positively selected on CD45RA and the negative fraction was taken as the memory subset. Blood was collected by leukapheresis, and PBMCs were isolated by Ficoll-Histopaque density gradient centrifugation and then cryopreserved in liquid nitrogen vapor phase. Analytical flow cytometry was used to check the purity and quantity of every magnetically sorted T cell population. Genomic DNA was isolated from each sorted fraction and quantified by UV absorbance on a Nanodrop 2000c.

The record originates from a study of shared clonotypes between healthy human individuals (dated by TCRdb to the early 2020s). General notes on the study: A few men and a couple of women, aged 18 to 49 years, made up the cohort. For each donor, three plates each were used for CD4 naive and CD4 memory, two plates were used for CD8 naive, and one plate was used for CD8 memory. To estimate repertoire size and how much clonotypes are shared between individuals, the study performed deep sequencing of blood TCR repertoires from five healthy adults. Libraries were prepared and TCR repertoires were sequenced by different laboratories using diverse techniques, in order to increase sequencing depth and limit assay-specific biases. Each donor's leukapheresis produced roughly between roughly 0.85 and 9.5 billion PBMCs. Paper-wide results and their limitations: Approximately 4.8% of naive CD4, 3.5% of naive CD8, about 2.5% of memory CD4, and over 0.35% of memory CD8 clonotypes were shared across a few donors. Compared with non-shared clonotypes, the clonotypes found in all four sorted-subset donors had higher generation probabilities. The genetic and exposure-history diversity represented was limited by the small number of donors. Estimated clonotype richness was generally larger for naive than for memory subsets. Rarefaction of sorted-subset datasets indicated incomplete sequencing despite the large sequencing depth. Pairwise subsampling indicated that sequencing depth was expected to affect the degree of clonotype sharing among donors. Only blood was sampled, and tissue TCR repertoires likely differ from those in blood.

TCR CDR3 regions were amplified from genomic DNA by multiplex PCR using the deep immunoSEQ assay. Extracted genomic DNA from each cell subset was distributed evenly across all wells of several immunoSEQ 96-well plates, and each plate was treated as a replicate. For sorted subsets, each replicate PCR was loaded with 200 to 250 ng genomic DNA, equivalent to about 30,000 T cell genomes. The purified libraries were quantified using a Qubit 3.0 fluorometer, sized with a Bioanalyzer 2100, and then quantified again using the KAPA Library Quantification kit. A separate single-read 150-cycle Illumina NextSeq 550 flow cell was used to sequence each immunoSEQ 96-well plate. Per the source publication's procedure: Because only junctional sequences without quality scores were contained in the immunoSEQ output, filtering matching that applied to full-length reads could not be performed. Sequences were annotated with PyIR, a Python wrapper for IgBLAST v1.9, and V/J genes and CDR3 were assigned using IMGT germline references. Any read was removed if the V/J assignment was weak (E-value above 1e-6), the CDR3 was missing, or the read contained stop codons, out-of-frame junctions, or ambiguous translated residues. V3J clonotypes were defined as sequences sharing the same inferred V gene, J gene, and CDR3 amino acid sequence. To compute the percentage overlap between repertoires, the number of shared unique clonotypes was divided by the size of the smaller repertoire. Repertoire richness was assessed with RTK rarefaction, the Chao1 estimator, and Recon v2.1 estimates of unobserved clonotypes. For all TCRbeta clonotypes obtained by the gDNA method from four donors, generation probabilities were computed with OLGA. Sourced from immuneACCESS, this table was stored by TCRdb with only in-frame sequences that have V and J called. A share of the clones is absent; for the studies checked, an unresolved V gene accounts for under half, and the remainder has no known explanation. The V and J calls and clone size were taken over from that table, and D and trimming were inferred from the DNA. The sample has a few million clones on record, more than 90% of them singletons. The ten top clones hold 0.1% to 0.15% of the sample.

The sample comprised naive CD4+ T cells sorted from blood. Sample cell subset or site, as interpreted from the label and publication: CD45RA+ positively selected. The V and J genes are TRBV18 and TRBJ2-5, with 7 junctional bases fitting TRBD2. The receptor comes from a man between 18 and 29 years old in good health. Here the CDR3 is given as CASSPLPASGETQYF. The DNA sequence reads TGTGCCAGCTCACCACTTCCGGCTAGCGGAGAGACCCAGTACTTC.